One sample yielded the 20 T cell receptor beta chains listed below, sequenced in a study of blood T cell repertoires in COVID-19. Using immunoSEQ multiplex PCR, the repertoire was profiled, and TCRdb retains in-frame clones only, with some absent. The sample consists of some 100,000 clones, 70% to 85% of them appearing once. Sequenced sample: peripheral blood. The receptors stem from a man aged 45 to 65 with acute or convalescent COVID-19.

J is TRBJ2-1 and V is TRBV10-3; the D gene is possibly TRBD2 (5 bases). CDR1 ENHRY and CDR2 SYGVKD come from the germline V gene. The CDR3 contains 14 residues. Trimming removed 3 bases at V and 8 bases at J, with 14 bases between. The CDR3 DNA follows: TGTGCCATCAGTGAAAGGACCGGGGTCGATGAGCAGTTCTTC. This sequence encodes CAISERTGVDEQFF.

This clone showed up just a few times. The CDR3 DNA follows: TGTGCCAGCAGTTCCCGGACAGGGCCCAATTCACCCCTCCACTTT. Translation: CASSSRTGPNSPLHF. The V gene is TRBV27, the J gene TRBJ1-6; 8 positions agree with TRBD1. The trim removed 4 bases at V and 7 bases at J, leaving 6 bases unmatched. Germline values: CDR1 MNHEY, CDR2 SMNVEV (reference sequence). The CDR3 spans 15 residues.

The CDR3: CATSERGLAGGNEQFF. DNA of the CDR3: TGTGCCACCAGTGAACGAGGACTAGCGGGTGGGAATGAGCAGTTCTTC. This chain joins TRBV24-1 and TRBJ2-1, with 11 bases fitting TRBD2. This CDR3 comprises 16 residues. Trimming cost V 4 bases and J 7 bases; bases outside gene matches: 8. The V gene's germline CDR1 is KGHDR and CDR2 SFDVKD.

This clone has only one observation. J is TRBJ2-2 and V is TRBV5-1; 7 nucleotides agree with TRBD2. V dropped 3 bases and J dropped 1; count of bases not matched to a gene: 9. The CDR3 covers 17 residues. Germline CDR1 and CDR2: SGHRS and YFSETQ. As DNA, the CDR3 is TGCGCCAGCAGCTCCCTGGCGAGCGGGATGAACACCGGGGAGCTGTTTTTT. Residues: CASSSLASGMNTGELFF.

V and J are TRBV9 and TRBJ2-2; TRBD2 aligns across 9 bases. V shed 1 base and J 0 bases; nucleotides not matched to a gene: 4. The CDR3 contains 17 residues. Germline CDR1 and CDR2: SGDLS and YYNGEE. CDR3 sequence: CASSVLSSGTNTGELFF. The CDR3, as DNA: TGTGCCAGCAGCGTACTGTCTAGCGGGACGAACACCGGGGAGCTGTTTTTT.

The chain couples TRBV4-1 to TRBJ1-5; no clear D. V dropped 2 bases and J dropped 2 bases, with 7 bases sitting between them. Germline lookup yields CDR1 MGHRA and CDR2 YSYEKL. This CDR3 has 14 residues. The CDR3, as DNA: TGCGCCAGCAGCCAAACCGGTGGCAATCAGCCCCAGCATTTT. It encodes CASSQTGGNQPQHF.

CDR3 residues: CASRHQGQSSYEQYF. The DNA for the CDR3 is TGTGCCAGCAGGCACCAGGGGCAAAGCTCCTACGAGCAGTACTTC. The chain carries TRBV3-1 (or the pseudogene TRBV3-2) and TRBJ2-7; D is possibly TRBD1 (6 bases). The ends were cut back, 6 bases at V and 0 bases at J, with 15 bases in the middle. The CDR3 runs 15 residues. CDR1 is LGHDT and CDR2 is YNNKEL in the germline V gene (reference sequence).

In this sample, this clone turned up a few times. DNA of the CDR3: TGTGCCAGCAGCCAAGAACGGGGAAGGGAAAAACTGTTTTTT. Residues: CASSQERGREKLFF. The chain recombines TRBV4-2 with TRBJ1-4; D gene ambiguous. The ends were cut back, 0 bases at V and 8 bases at J, with 10 bases in the middle. CDR3 size: 14 residues. Germline CDR1 and CDR2: LGHNA and YNFKEQ.

This sequence joins TRBV30 and TRBJ2-3, with a tentative D call TRBD2 (5 bases). CDR3 length equals 14 residues. Per the germline V gene, CDR1 is GTSNPN and CDR2 is SVGIG (reference sequence). The V gene lost 0 bases and the J gene lost 6 bases, with 13 bases spanning the gap. The CDR3 nucleotides read TGTGCCTGGAGTGTAGGACGGACGGGGGATACGCAGTATTTT. It encodes CAWSVGRTGDTQYF.

This sequence joins TRBV7-3 and TRBJ1-5, with 7 bases matching TRBD1. Germline V gene data show CDR1 as SGHTA and CDR2 as FQGTGA. CDR3 length: 14 residues. J lost 5 bases, V lost 5 bases, and 6 bases had no gene match. The CDR3 DNA sequence: TGTGCCAGCAGCCCACAGGGGCTGGATCAGCCCCAGCATTTT. Translation: CASSPQGLDQPQHF.

The CDR3 sequence: CASSRGTGELFF. The CDR3 region has the DNA TGTGCCAGCAGTCGGGGGACCGGGGAGCTGTTTTTT. The rearrangement joins TRBV28 to TRBJ2-2; TRBD2 might be the D (6 bases). Trimming removed 5 bases from V and 5 bases from J, with 6 bases in between. Germline V CDR1 and CDR2: MDHEN, SYDVKM. CDR3 length: 12 residues.

This chain joins TRBV7-3 and TRBJ1-1; TRBD1 aligns across 7 bases. CDR1 and CDR2 from the germline V gene are SGHTA and FQGTGA. With 5 bases clipped from V and 3 bases from J, the junction kept 9 bases outside the gene matches. The CDR3 covers 15 residues. The CDR3, as DNA: TGTGCCAGCAGCATCGGACAGGTTGGATACACTGAAGCTTTCTTT. Its translation is CASSIGQVGYTEAFF.

This chain uses TRBV7-8 with TRBJ2-1, with 7 bases matching TRBD2. The CDR3 extends over 15 amino acids. Germline V gene lookup returns CDR1 SGHVS and CDR2 FQNEAQ. The junction had 5 bases not matched to a gene; V was cut back by 3 bases and J by 3 bases. The CDR3 region is CASSLGGSFYNEQFF. The CDR3 region has the DNA TGTGCCAGCAGCTTGGGCGGGAGTTTCTACAATGAGCAGTTCTTC.

V and J are TRBV7-3 and TRBJ1-6; D is uncertain. V dropped 5 bases and J dropped 0 bases, with 5 bases sitting between them. Germline values: CDR1 SGHTA, CDR2 FQGTGA. This CDR3 comprises 14 residues. CDR3: CASSASSYNSPLHF. The CDR3 bases are TGTGCCAGCAGCGCGAGCTCCTATAATTCACCCCTCCACTTT.

The genes are TRBV7-9 and TRBJ2-1, with 9 nucleotides matching TRBD2. This CDR3 region has 14 residues. V shed 3 bases, J shed 6 bases, and the junction held 3 bases outside the gene matches. The germline CDR1 and CDR2 sequences are SEHNR and FQNEAQ (reference sequence). CDR3 residues: CASSFLAGTNEQFF. In DNA, the CDR3 is TGTGCCAGCAGCTTCCTAGCGGGGACCAATGAGCAGTTCTTC.

The V and J genes are TRBV5-1 and TRBJ2-7; TRBD1 aligns across 10 bases. Germline V gene lookup returns CDR1 SGHRS and CDR2 YFSETQ. The CDR3 is 14 residues long. V gave up 4 bases and J gave up 3 bases; unmatched junction bases: 4. The CDR3 nucleotides are TGCGCCAGCAGCGGGGGACAGGGGTTCTACGAGCAGTACTTC. It is translated as CASSGGQGFYEQYF.

V is TRBV7-9 and J is TRBJ1-1, with D unclear. In germline, CDR1 is SEHNR, CDR2 FQNEAQ (reference sequence). The CDR3 is 14 residues long. Trimming took off 5 bases at V and 1 base at J, with 11 bases between the two ends. DNA of the CDR3: TGTGCCAGCAGCCCATTTGGAGAGAACACTGAAGCTTTCTTT. Translated, it gives CASSPFGENTEAFF. The variable domain in full, with the rest retrieved from reference TRBV7-9 and TRBJ1-1, is DTGVSQNPRHKITKRGQNVTFRCDPISEHNRLYWYRQTLGQGPEFLTYFQNEAQLEKSRLLSDRFSAERPKGSFSTLEIQRTEQGDSAMYLCASSPFGENTEAFFGQGTRLTVV.

The chain couples TRBV2 to TRBJ1-6; D remains unclear. This CDR3 contains 12 residues. CDR1 is SNHLY, CDR2 FYNNEI, per germline. V was cut by 6 bases and J by 9 bases, with 9 bases left in between. The CDR3 DNA sequence: TGTGCCAGCAGCGGGGATGGTTCACCCCTCCACTTT. Protein: CASSGDGSPLHF.

Of note for this clone: Other DNA variants within this sample encode the same CDR3. V is TRBV19 and J is TRBJ1-2, with 8 bases lining up with TRBD1. J was trimmed by 4 bases and V by 3 bases; bases with no gene match: 1. The CDR3 is 13 amino acids. Germline V CDR1 and CDR2: LNHDA, SQIVND (reference sequence). This chain's CDR3 is CASSIGQGYGYTF. The CDR3 coding sequence is TGTGCCAGTAGTATCGGACAGGGCTATGGCTACACCTTC.

This clone has just one count. The chain is built from TRBV4-2 and TRBJ2-3; 9 nucleotides align to TRBD2. V shed 4 bases and J 4 bases; nucleotides not matched to a gene: 9. This CDR3 region has 16 residues. Germline loops: CDR1 LGHNA, CDR2 YNFKEQ. This CDR3 is CASSPSGGGVSDTQYF. The CDR3 nucleotides read TGTGCCAGCAGCCCCTCGGGCGGGGGGGTTTCAGATACGCAGTATTTT.